What follows describes a single TCR beta chain. No antigen is known for it. This specimen belongs to a study of response to subunit inactivated influenza vaccine. General observations from the study: Few new T cells, the authors suggested, are recruited by each seasonal influenza vaccination.

CDR1 SQVTM and CDR2 ANQGSEA come from the germline V gene. Trimming took off 5 bases at V and 3 bases at J, with 7 bases between the two ends. This CDR3 contains 12 residues. TCRdb analysed the RT-PCR reads with MiXCR anew, one entry per CDR3 protein. The sample shows more than 450,000 distinct CDR3 sequences, roughly 12% of them seen only once. The TCR sequence derives from a man in his forties or fifties who received an inactivated influenza vaccine. Sequencing used PBMCs from blood, obtained on the day of vaccination. The gene calls are TRBV29-1 and TRBJ2-2; D possibly corresponds to TRBD2 (5 bases). The CDR3, as DNA: TGCAGCGTTCGGGGTTACACCGGGGAGCTGTTTTTT. Translation gives CSVRGYTGELFF.